This T cell receptor beta chain comes out of a study of Graves' ophthalmopathy and Graves' hyperthyroidism. RNA transcripts served as template for amplifying TCR beta CDR3 sequences. The library came from an HTBI-primed first-round RT-PCR and a second-round multiplex PCR. TCRdb reprocessed the multiplex PCR reads via MiXCR and lists one record per CDR3 protein. The sample holds around 470,000 distinct CDR3 sequences, under 15% seen once. General study results and limits: A majority of expanded thyroid clonotypes exceeding 0.001 frequency were likewise present in blood. Ophthalmopathy progression predictions by the model showed nearly 75% specificity and over 60% sensitivity.

This clonotype was seen repeatedly, ten times or more. The antigen remains unidentified. The germline V gene has CDR1 GTSNPN and CDR2 SVGIG (reference sequence). The CDR3 covers 11 residues. The germline V and J ends were trimmed by 5 bases and 6 bases, with 11 bases remaining between them. Sequencing used blood. The receptor comes from a woman under 40 with Graves' ophthalmopathy. The V call is TRBV30, the J call TRBJ2-7; maybe TRBD2 (6 bases). This CDR3 is CAWGAGSEQYF. CDR3 coding DNA: TGTGCCTGGGGCGCCGGGAGCGAGCAGTACTTC.